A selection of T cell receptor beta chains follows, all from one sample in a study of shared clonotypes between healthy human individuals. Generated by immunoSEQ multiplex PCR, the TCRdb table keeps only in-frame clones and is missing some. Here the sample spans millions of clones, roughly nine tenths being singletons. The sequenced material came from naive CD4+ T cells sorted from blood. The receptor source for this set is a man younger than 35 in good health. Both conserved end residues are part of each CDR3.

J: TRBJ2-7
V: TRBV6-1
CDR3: CASSRGYEQYF

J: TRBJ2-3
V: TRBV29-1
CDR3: CSVEGLTDTQYF

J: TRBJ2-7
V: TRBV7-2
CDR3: CASSISTSSVYEQYF

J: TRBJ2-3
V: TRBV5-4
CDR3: CASSQLGQGTTDTQYF

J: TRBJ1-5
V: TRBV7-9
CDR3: CASSGLDGEQPQHF

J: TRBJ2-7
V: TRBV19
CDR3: CASSRGNEQYF

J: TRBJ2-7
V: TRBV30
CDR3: CAWSVTGAYEQYF

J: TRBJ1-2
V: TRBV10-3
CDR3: CAISDTPRANYGYTF

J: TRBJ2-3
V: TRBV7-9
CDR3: CASSRGTTADTQYF

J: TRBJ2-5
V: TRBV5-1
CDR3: CASSPGMAGLTQYF

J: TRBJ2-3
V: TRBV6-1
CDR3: CASSDLTSGFFTDTQYF

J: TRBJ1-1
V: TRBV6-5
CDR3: CASSYKGIGTEAFF